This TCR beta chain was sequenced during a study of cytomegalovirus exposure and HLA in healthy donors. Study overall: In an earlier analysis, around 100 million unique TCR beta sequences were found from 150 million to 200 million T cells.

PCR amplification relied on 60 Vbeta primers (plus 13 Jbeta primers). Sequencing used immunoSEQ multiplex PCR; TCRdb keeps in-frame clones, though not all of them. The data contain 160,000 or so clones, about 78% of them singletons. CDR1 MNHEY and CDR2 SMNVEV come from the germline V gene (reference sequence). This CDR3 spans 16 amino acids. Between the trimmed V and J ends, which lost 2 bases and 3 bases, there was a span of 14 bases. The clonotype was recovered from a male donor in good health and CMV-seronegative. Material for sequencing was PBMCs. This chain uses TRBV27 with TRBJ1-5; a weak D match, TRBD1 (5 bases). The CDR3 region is CASSLRSRGVNQPQHF. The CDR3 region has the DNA TGTGCCAGCAGTTTAAGGTCGCGGGGGGTCAATCAGCCCCAGCATTTT.